This TCR beta chain emerged from a study of T cells in Graves' hyperthyroidism and ophthalmopathy. Study-level background: Peripheral blood was collected at initial diagnosis, before any treatment.

This clonotype was observed many times. RNA transcripts served as the template for amplifying TCR beta CDR3 regions. Initially, a first-round RT-PCR of the TCR CDR3 employed the HTBI primer set. A single record per CDR3 protein comes from TCRdb applying MiXCR to the multiplex PCR reads. The table has roughly 650,000 distinct CDR3 sequences, more than 15% seen once. Sequences were obtained from blood. This TCR came from a woman aged 35 to 49 with Graves' ophthalmopathy.

The CDR3 DNA is TGCAGTGCCGCAACTCCGGGACCCACAGATACGCAGTATTTT. Residues: CSAATPGPTDTQYF. The chain recombines TRBV20-1 with TRBJ2-3; possibly TRBD1 or TRBD2 for D (5 bases each). Deletions cut 6 bases from V and 2 bases from J, with 15 bases between. CDR3 length equals 14 residues. In germline, CDR1 is DFQATT, CDR2 SNEGSKA (reference sequence).